This T cell receptor (beta chain) was documented in a study of blood T cell repertoires in COVID-19. Authors' analysis steps: Researchers report that nucleated cell counts were estimated from reference gene primer amplification. Only in-frame clones appear in the TCRdb table, and some are missing; sequencing was by immunoSEQ multiplex PCR. V, J and clone size were drawn from that table, and D and trimming were deduced from the DNA. The table has 40,000 or so clones, around 82% seen once. The receptor was derived from a man between 35 and 55 years old with active or convalescent COVID-19. Sequencing was done on a sample of peripheral blood.

The CDR3 DNA reads as TGTGCCAGCAGCTTGCAGGGCCTGATAACGAACACCGGGGAGCTGTTTTTT. Its protein product is CASSLQGLITNTGELFF. V gene TRBV7-3 combines with J gene TRBJ2-2; possibly TRBD1 for D (5 bases). Between the trimmed V and J ends, which lost 3 bases and 0 bases, there was a span of 14 bases. Per the germline V gene, CDR1 is SGHTA and CDR2 is FQGTGA. The length of the CDR3 is 17 residues.